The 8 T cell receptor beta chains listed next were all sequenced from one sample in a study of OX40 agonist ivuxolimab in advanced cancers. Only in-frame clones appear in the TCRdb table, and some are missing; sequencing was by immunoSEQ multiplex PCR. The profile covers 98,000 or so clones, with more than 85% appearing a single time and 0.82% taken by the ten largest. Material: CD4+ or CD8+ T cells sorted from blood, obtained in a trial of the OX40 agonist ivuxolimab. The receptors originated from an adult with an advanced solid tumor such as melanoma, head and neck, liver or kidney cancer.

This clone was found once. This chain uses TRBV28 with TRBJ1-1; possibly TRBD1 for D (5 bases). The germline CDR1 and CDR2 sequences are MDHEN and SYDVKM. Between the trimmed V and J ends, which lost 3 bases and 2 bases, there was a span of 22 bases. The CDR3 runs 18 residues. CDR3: CASSFLGGGTLRNTEAFF. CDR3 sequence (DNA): TGTGCCAGCAGTTTCCTCGGGGGGGGTACACTGCGCAACACTGAAGCTTTCTTT.

In DNA, the CDR3 is TGTGCCAGCAGCTGGGGACCGTTGAACACTGAAGCTTTCTTT. Translation gives CASSWGPLNTEAFF. The chain uses TRBV28 and TRBJ1-1, with D possibly matching TRBD1 (5 bases). This CDR3 region has 14 residues. Germline V gives CDR1 MDHEN, CDR2 SYDVKM. The ends were cut back, 6 bases at V and 0 bases at J, with 11 bases in the middle.

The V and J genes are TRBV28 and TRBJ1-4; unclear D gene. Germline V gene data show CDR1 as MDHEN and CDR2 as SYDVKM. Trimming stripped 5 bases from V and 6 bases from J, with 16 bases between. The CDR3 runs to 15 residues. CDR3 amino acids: CASSPSGNGDEKLFF. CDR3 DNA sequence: TGTGCCAGCAGTCCCTCCGGAAATGGGGATGAAAAACTGTTTTTT.

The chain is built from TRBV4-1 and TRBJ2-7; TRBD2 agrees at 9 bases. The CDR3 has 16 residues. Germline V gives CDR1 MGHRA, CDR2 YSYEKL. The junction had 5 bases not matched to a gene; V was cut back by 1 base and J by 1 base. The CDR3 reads CASSQAGLAPSYEQYF. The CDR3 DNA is TGCGCCAGCAGCCAAGCCGGACTAGCGCCTTCCTACGAGCAGTACTTC.

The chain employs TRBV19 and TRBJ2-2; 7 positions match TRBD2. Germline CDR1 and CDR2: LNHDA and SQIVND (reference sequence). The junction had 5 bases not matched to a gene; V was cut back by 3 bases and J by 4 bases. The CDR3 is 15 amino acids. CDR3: CASSMGGSGTGELFF. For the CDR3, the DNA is TGTGCCAGTAGTATGGGCGGGAGCGGCACCGGGGAGCTGTTTTTT.

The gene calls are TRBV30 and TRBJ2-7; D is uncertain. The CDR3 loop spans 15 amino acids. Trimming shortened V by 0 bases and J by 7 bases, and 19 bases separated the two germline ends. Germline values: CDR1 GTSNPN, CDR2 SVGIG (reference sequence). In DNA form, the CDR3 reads TGTGCCTGGAGTGTAAAAAGCGTAGGTTATTTGGAGCAGTACTTC. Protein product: CAWSVKSVGYLEQYF. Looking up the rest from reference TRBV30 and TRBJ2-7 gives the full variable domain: SQTIHQWPATLVQPVGSPLSLECTVEGTSNPNLYWYRQAAGRGLQLLFYSVGIGQISSEVPQNLSASRPQDRQFILSSKKLLLSDSGFYLCAWSVKSVGYLEQYFGPGTRLTVT.

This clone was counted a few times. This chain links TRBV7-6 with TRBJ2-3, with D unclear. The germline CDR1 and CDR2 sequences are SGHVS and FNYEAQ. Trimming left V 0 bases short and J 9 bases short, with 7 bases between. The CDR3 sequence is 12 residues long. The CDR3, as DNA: TGTGCCAGCAGCTTAGCCGGCCTCACGCAGTATTTT. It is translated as CASSLAGLTQYF.

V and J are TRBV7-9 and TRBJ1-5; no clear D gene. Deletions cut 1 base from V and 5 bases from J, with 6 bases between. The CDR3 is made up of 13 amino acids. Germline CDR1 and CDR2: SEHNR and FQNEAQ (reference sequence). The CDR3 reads CASSLGTDQPQHF. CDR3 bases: TGTGCCAGCAGCTTAGGTACGGATCAGCCCCAGCATTTT.